The clone carrying this T cell receptor beta chain was counted many times. These data originate in a study of shared clonotypes between healthy human individuals. Repertoires were generated with immunoSEQ multiplex PCR, while TCRdb's copy carries only in-frame clones and drops some. This sample has some 1 million clones, with under 80% found just once. This TCR was recovered from a man younger than 35 in good health. Material for sequencing was memory CD4+ T cells sorted from blood. Indicated subset: CD45RA-negative fraction.

This CDR3 is CASSLAGDYQFDNEQFF. CDR3 DNA: TGTGCCAGCAGCTTAGCGGGGGACTACCAATTTGACAATGAGCAGTTCTTC. This chain joins TRBV7-2 and TRBJ2-1; TRBD2 agrees at 7 bases. Germline V lookup: CDR1 SGHTA, CDR2 FQGNSA. This CDR3 has 17 amino acids. With V trimmed by 0 bases and J by 5 bases, 10 bases remained unmatched.